Listed here are 30 T cell receptor beta chains from one sample, sequenced in a study of cytomegalovirus exposure and HLA in healthy donors. The PCR contained 60 Vbeta and 13 Jbeta primers. The assay was immunoSEQ multiplex PCR, and TCRdb's table has in-frame clones only and misses some. The repertoire has some 150,000 clones, approximately 84% of them found once; the top ten carry about 2.4%. The specimen sequenced was PBMCs. These receptor sequences come from a woman between 18 and 29 years old in good health and CMV-seronegative.

The chain uses TRBV4-2 and TRBJ2-1; D is perhaps TRBD2 (6 bases). Between the trimmed V and J ends, which lost 1 base and 8 bases, there was a span of 15 bases. Per germline, CDR1 LGHNA and CDR2 YNFKEQ. The CDR3 runs to 15 residues. Written as DNA, the CDR3 is TGTGCCAGCAGCCAAGGGGCTAGCGCGGGCGATGAGCAGTTCTTC. Protein: CASSQGASAGDEQFF.

The CDR3 loop reads CASSSGQSKNIQYF. The CDR3 DNA follows: TGTGCCAGCAGTTCGGGACAGAGCAAAAACATTCAGTACTTC. This chain links TRBV28 with TRBJ2-4, with 7 bases lining up with TRBD1. V lost 4 bases, J lost 3 bases, and 3 bases stayed unmatched. CDR3 length equals 14 residues. From germline, CDR1 is MDHEN and CDR2 SYDVKM.

V gene TRBV7-8 combines with J gene TRBJ2-7; a possible D gene is TRBD1 (5 bases). Trimming took off 1 base at V and 1 base at J, with 8 bases between the two ends. The CDR3 loop spans 14 amino acids. Germline CDR1 reads SGHVS; CDR2 reads FQNEAQ. This CDR3 is CASSLGTWSYEQYF. The CDR3 DNA is TGTGCCAGCAGCTTAGGGACATGGTCCTACGAGCAGTACTTC. Full variable domain (rest looked up from reference TRBV7-8 and TRBJ2-7): GAGVSQSPRYKVAKRGQDVALRCDPISGHVSLFWYQQALGQGPEFLTYFQNEAQLDKSGLPSDRFFAERPEGSVSTLKIQRTQQEDSAVYLCASSLGTWSYEQYFGPGTRLTVT.

There are a few counts of this clone. The rearrangement links TRBV4-3 to TRBJ2-1, with D maybe TRBD2 (6 bases). CDR1 and CDR2 from the germline V gene are LGHNA and YSLEER. Deletions cut 0 bases from V and 0 bases from J, with 15 bases between. The CDR3 extends over 18 amino acids. The chain's CDR3 is CASSQEGSLAASYNEQFF. The CDR3 DNA reads TGCGCCAGCAGCCAAGAAGGCTCCTTAGCGGCCTCCTACAATGAGCAGTTCTTC.

The chain couples TRBV5-4 to TRBJ2-1; D perhaps matches TRBD2 (6 bases). The germline gives CDR1 SGHNT, CDR2 YYREEE (reference sequence). V was shortened by 7 bases and J by 9 bases, with 20 bases between the two germline ends. The CDR3 has 14 residues. CDR3 in amino acids: CASGRDASVGEQFF. As DNA, the CDR3 is TGTGCCAGCGGGCGGGACGCAAGCGTGGGTGAGCAGTTCTTC.

This clone was found once. This rearrangement joins TRBV29-1 to TRBJ2-7; perhaps TRBD1 as D (5 bases). This CDR3 has 14 amino acids. Trimming cost V 3 bases and J 2 bases, with 14 bases left between them. The germline gives CDR1 SQVTM, CDR2 ANQGSEA. The CDR3 sequence: CSVEGNTGAYEQYF. DNA of the CDR3: TGCAGCGTTGAGGGGAACACAGGTGCCTACGAGCAGTACTTC.

V usage is TRBV28 and J usage is TRBJ1-1, with D tentatively TRBD1 (6 bases). V was pared by 2 bases and J by 0 bases, with 13 bases between. The CDR3 totals 16 residues. Germline CDR1 is MDHEN and CDR2 is SYDVKM. CDR3 residues: CASSLIGAGVNTEAFF. In DNA form, the CDR3 reads TGTGCCAGCAGTTTAATAGGCGCAGGGGTGAACACTGAAGCTTTCTTT.

V gene TRBV19 combines with J gene TRBJ2-3; 7 positions agree with TRBD2. The CDR3 sequence is 12 residues long. The V and J ends lost 5 bases and 5 bases, in that order; junction bases with no gene match: 1. Germline CDR1 is LNHDA and CDR2 is SQIVND (reference sequence). The CDR3 loop reads CASSWGGDTQYF. The CDR3 DNA sequence: TGTGCCAGTAGTTGGGGGGGAGATACGCAGTATTTT. The whole variable domain, filled in from reference TRBV19 and TRBJ2-3, reads DGGITQSPKYLFRKEGQNVTLSCEQNLNHDAMYWYRQDPGQGLRLIYYSQIVNDFQKGDIAEGYSVSREKKESFPLTVTSAQKNPTAFYLCASSWGGDTQYFGPGTRLTVL.

The chain recombines TRBV7-9 with TRBJ1-2; 9 bases are shared with TRBD1. CDR3 size: 12 residues. V trimming: 4 bases; J trimming: 6 bases; junction bases outside the gene matches: 0. Germline assignment: CDR1 SEHNR and CDR2 FQNEAQ (reference sequence). The chain's CDR3 is CASSWTGDGYTF. The CDR3 DNA follows: TGTGCCAGCAGCTGGACAGGGGATGGCTACACCTTC.

J is TRBJ2-1 and V is TRBV4-3; 9 positions agree with TRBD2. CDR1 and CDR2 from the germline V gene are LGHNA and YSLEER. V lost 3 bases to trimming and J lost 8 bases; unmatched junction nucleotides: 8. The CDR3 consists of 15 residues. This chain's CDR3 is CASSQELAGAHEQFF. The DNA of the CDR3 is TGCGCCAGCAGCCAGGAATTAGCGGGAGCACATGAGCAGTTCTTC.

This clone was picked up one time. The chain uses TRBV7-2 and TRBJ2-1, with 7 bases fitting TRBD1. Germline CDR1 and CDR2: SGHTA and FQGNSA. This CDR3 has 14 residues. The junction had 7 bases not matched to a gene; V was cut back by 5 bases and J by 6 bases. CDR3 protein: CASSVRQGGNEQFF. The CDR3 DNA is TGTGCCAGCAGCGTACGACAGGGTGGCAATGAGCAGTTCTTC.

The chain uses TRBV5-6 and TRBJ2-1; D is undetermined. The CDR3 sequence is 13 residues long. Germline V lookup: CDR1 SGHDT, CDR2 YYEEEE. Trimming took 7 bases from V and 3 from J, leaving 11 bases between them. The chain's CDR3 is CASGLDGYNEQFF. The CDR3 nucleotides are TGTGCCAGCGGATTGGACGGCTACAATGAGCAGTTCTTC.

The rearrangement links TRBV28 to TRBJ1-1; TRBD1 matches 8 bases. V shed 6 bases, J shed 2 bases, and the junction held 8 bases outside the gene matches. CDR1 MDHEN and CDR2 SYDVKM come from the germline V gene. CDR3 size: 15 residues. DNA of the CDR3: TGTGCCAGCAGCTTTAGCGGACAGGGAAACACTGAAGCTTTCTTT. It specifies CASSFSGQGNTEAFF.

This sequence joins TRBV30 and TRBJ1-2; possible D gene TRBD1, 5 bases. This CDR3 has 16 residues. V was clipped by 1 base and J by 2 bases, with 17 bases between them. From germline, CDR1 is GTSNPN and CDR2 SVGIG (reference sequence). CDR3 loop: CAWSARTSAWNYGYTF. The DNA of the CDR3 is TGTGCCTGGAGTGCAAGGACAAGCGCCTGGAACTATGGCTACACCTTC.

The chain has TRBV28 and TRBJ2-7; 7 bases are a match to TRBD2. Germline loops: CDR1 MDHEN, CDR2 SYDVKM. Unmatched junction bases numbered 10, after V lost 5 bases and J lost 3 bases. The CDR3 spans 15 residues. As DNA, the CDR3 is TGTGCCAGCAGTCCCCGGATTGGGGGGGACTACGAGCAGTACTTC. It is translated as CASSPRIGGDYEQYF.

This CDR3 is CASSPPPAGRYNSPRYEQYF. CDR3 DNA sequence: TGTGCCAGCTCACCCCCCCCGGCAGGGCGCTACAACTCACCTAGATACGAGCAGTACTTC. The chain has TRBV18 and TRBJ2-7; D perhaps matches TRBD1 (5 bases). This CDR3 has 20 residues. Trimming removed 3 bases at V and 4 bases at J, with 31 bases between. Germline lookup yields CDR1 KGHSH and CDR2 LQKENI.

This clone showed up just once. The rearrangement links TRBV29-1 to TRBJ2-5; D gene unclear. V was trimmed by 3 bases and J by 5 bases, leaving 7 bases between them. The CDR3 contains 11 residues. Germline V gene lookup returns CDR1 SQVTM and CDR2 ANQGSEA. CDR3 sequence (DNA): TGCAGCGTTGAGCGCGTGGAGACCCAGTACTTC. Amino acid sequence: CSVERVETQYF.

The chain is built from TRBV7-2 and TRBJ1-2; D gene uncertain. Germline V gives CDR1 SGHTA, CDR2 FQGNSA. With 3 bases removed from V and 4 bases from J, the gap between germline ends came to 15 bases. The CDR3 consists of 15 residues. The CDR3 loop reads CASSFSRGPLYGYTF. The CDR3 coding sequence is TGTGCCAGCAGCTTTTCTCGAGGGCCCCTCTATGGCTACACCTTC.

Concerning this clone: This sample includes further DNA sequences coding for the same CDR3. V gene TRBV18 combines with J gene TRBJ2-5; 11 positions match TRBD2. Germline V gene sequence: CDR1 KGHSH, CDR2 LQKENI. The junction had 1 base not matched to a gene; V was cut back by 2 bases and J by 2 bases. This CDR3 contains 15 residues. The CDR3 bases are TGTGCCAGCTCACCATTAGCGGGAGGGCAAGAGACCCAGTACTTC. Residues: CASSPLAGGQETQYF.

In its sample, this clone was seen once. CDR3 DNA: TGTGCCAGTAGACTCGGGACAGGGGTTTATAATTCACCCCTCCACTTT. This sequence encodes CASRLGTGVYNSPLHF. V gene TRBV19 combines with J gene TRBJ1-6, with 10 nucleotides matching TRBD1. This CDR3 has 16 residues. Trimming took 6 bases from V and 4 from J; bases not matched to a gene: 6. Germline V gives CDR1 LNHDA, CDR2 SQIVND (reference sequence).

The CDR3 spells CASSPSGGAADTQYF. CDR3 sequence (DNA): TGTGCCAGCAGCCCCTCGGGGGGAGCGGCAGATACGCAGTATTTT. The V gene is TRBV7-2, the J gene TRBJ2-3; 7 bases map to TRBD2. Trimming cost V 5 bases and J 4 bases; bases outside gene matches: 9. Germline lookup yields CDR1 SGHTA and CDR2 FQGNSA. The CDR3 covers 15 residues.

The genes are TRBV19 and TRBJ1-5; TRBD1 agrees at 11 bases. CDR1 is LNHDA and CDR2 is SQIVND in the germline V gene (reference sequence). The CDR3 covers 15 residues. V dropped 8 bases and J dropped 6; count of bases not matched to a gene: 9. The CDR3 here is CASDEGQGAFQPQHF. DNA of the CDR3: TGTGCCAGTGATGAAGGACAGGGGGCTTTTCAGCCCCAGCATTTT.

The chain combines TRBV2 with TRBJ2-6; 12 nucleotides line up with TRBD2. V trimming: 1 base; J trimming: 3 bases; junction bases outside the gene matches: 4. CDR1 SNHLY and CDR2 FYNNEI come from the germline V gene. The CDR3 spans 18 residues. The CDR3 is CASSEGLAGGFGANVLTF. CDR3 coding DNA: TGTGCCAGCAGTGAAGGGCTAGCGGGAGGGTTTGGGGCCAACGTCCTGACTTTC.

This chain joins TRBV30 and TRBJ1-2, with a tentative D call TRBD1 (6 bases). The CDR3 consists of 13 residues. The V end was cut by 4 bases, the J end by 5 bases, with 14 bases between. Germline-derived CDR1 and CDR2 are GTSNPN and SVGIG (reference sequence). The chain's CDR3 is CAWTRGGAYGYTF. CDR3 coding DNA: TGTGCCTGGACCCGGGGGGGGGCGTATGGCTACACCTTC.

V is TRBV28 and J is TRBJ2-2; 8 nucleotides agree with TRBD1. The germline CDR1 and CDR2 sequences are MDHEN and SYDVKM. Trimming took 6 bases from V and 7 from J; bases not matched to a gene: 13. This CDR3 is 16 amino acids long. CDR3 DNA: TGTGCCAGCAGACTAGGGGACAGGCGTCGGGGCGGGGAGCTGTTTTTT. This codes for CASRLGDRRRGGELFF.

For the CDR3, the DNA is TGTGCCAGCAGTTACTCGAGCAGGGTGATCTATGGCTACACCTTC. It encodes CASSYSSRVIYGYTF. This rearrangement joins TRBV6-6 to TRBJ1-2; TRBD1 is a possible D gene (5 bases). Germline CDR1 is MNHNY and CDR2 is SVGAGI (reference sequence). CDR3 length: 15 amino acids. The V and J ends lost 0 bases and 4 bases respectively, with 12 bases between them.

The V call is TRBV29-1, the J call TRBJ2-1, with 10 positions matching TRBD2. CDR1 and CDR2 (germline): SQVTM, ANQGSEA. V lost 2 bases, J lost 4 bases, and 8 bases stayed unmatched. The CDR3 is made up of 16 amino acids. The CDR3 DNA sequence: TGCAGCGTTGAAAGGGGGACTAGCGCGACGTACAATGAGCAGTTCTTC. It is translated as CSVERGTSATYNEQFF.

The V call is TRBV5-4, the J call TRBJ2-3, with 11 positions matching TRBD2. The CDR3 spans 16 residues. Looked up from germline, CDR1 is SGHNT and CDR2 is YYREEE (reference sequence). With 4 bases clipped from V and 6 bases from J, the junction kept 10 bases outside the gene matches. The CDR3 loop is CASSPRTSGRQDTQYF. The DNA of the CDR3 is TGTGCCAGCAGCCCTAGGACTAGCGGGCGCCAGGATACGCAGTATTTT.

J is TRBJ1-5 and V is TRBV7-3; weak D call: TRBD1 (5 bases). The germline V and J ends were trimmed by 1 base and 2 bases, with 9 bases remaining between them. The germline V gene has CDR1 SGHTA and CDR2 FQGTGA. The CDR3 is made up of 15 amino acids. The CDR3 DNA is TGTGCCAGCAGCTTAAGCGGAGGGGGCAATCAGCCCCAGCATTTT. Protein: CASSLSGGGNQPQHF.

The V call is TRBV10-2, the J call TRBJ1-2, with D perhaps TRBD1 (5 bases). The CDR3 loop spans 13 amino acids. V was trimmed by 2 bases and J by 6 bases, leaving 10 bases between them. From germline, CDR1 is WSHSY and CDR2 SAAADI. The CDR3 is CASSEEDTHGYTF. CDR3 nucleotide sequence: TGCGCCAGCAGTGAGGAGGACACACATGGCTACACCTTC.